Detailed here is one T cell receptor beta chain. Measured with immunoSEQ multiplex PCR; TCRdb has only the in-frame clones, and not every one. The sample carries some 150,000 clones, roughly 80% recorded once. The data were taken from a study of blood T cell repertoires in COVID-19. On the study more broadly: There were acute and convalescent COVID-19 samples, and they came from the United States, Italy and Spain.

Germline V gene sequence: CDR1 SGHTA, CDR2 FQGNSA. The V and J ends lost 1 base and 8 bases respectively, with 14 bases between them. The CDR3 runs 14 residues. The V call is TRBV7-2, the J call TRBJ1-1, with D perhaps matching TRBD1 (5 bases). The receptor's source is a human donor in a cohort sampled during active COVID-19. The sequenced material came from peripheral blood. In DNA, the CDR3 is TGTGCCAGCAGCTTAGATCCAGGGATCAAAGAAGCTTTCTTT. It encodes CASSLDPGIKEAFF.